Included here is one T cell receptor beta chain sequence, with context. The sample comes from a study of blood T cell repertoires in COVID-19. Assay used: immunoSEQ multiplex PCR; TCRdb lists only in-frame clones, some missing. The sample holds more than 110,000 clones, nearly 80% seen once. Germline CDR1 reads LGHDT; CDR2 reads YNNKEL (reference sequence). The CDR3 length is 14 residues. Between the trimmed V and J ends, which lost 6 bases and 2 bases, there was a span of 13 bases. The genes are TRBV3-1 (or the pseudogene TRBV3-2) and TRBJ2-5; D is perhaps TRBD1 (6 bases). The origin of this receptor is a woman aged 45-65 years who had recovered from COVID-19. The sample was PBMCs or T cells enriched from blood (not recorded which). The CDR3 coding sequence is TGTGCCAGCAGTCTGTCACAGGGACAAGAGACCCAGTACTTC. Encoded protein: CASSLSQGQETQYF.